Detailed here is one T cell receptor beta chain. These data come from a study of TIL therapy for anti-PD-1-resistant metastatic lung cancer. The CDR3 sequence is 14 residues long. Trimming left V 4 bases short and J 7 bases short, with 19 bases between. CDR1 is SQVTM and CDR2 is ANQGSEA in the germline V gene. The time point was: pre-treatment sample, taken before nivolumab and TIL therapy. Pleural nodules or supraclavicular lymph nodes made up most of the excised metastases sampled. The libraries were made with immunoSEQ v3. The method was immunoSEQ multiplex PCR; TCRdb's version includes in-frame clones alone and lacks a portion of them. The sample has approximately 12,000 clones, approximately 52% seen once.

Specimen: tumor tissue, collected at baseline. This receptor was obtained from a person aged 25-85 years with non-small cell lung cancer. This chain connects TRBV29-1 to TRBJ1-1; D is ambiguous. CDR3: CSVAELAGANEAFF. CDR3 DNA sequence: TGCAGCGTTGCAGAACTAGCGGGAGCCAATGAAGCTTTCTTT.